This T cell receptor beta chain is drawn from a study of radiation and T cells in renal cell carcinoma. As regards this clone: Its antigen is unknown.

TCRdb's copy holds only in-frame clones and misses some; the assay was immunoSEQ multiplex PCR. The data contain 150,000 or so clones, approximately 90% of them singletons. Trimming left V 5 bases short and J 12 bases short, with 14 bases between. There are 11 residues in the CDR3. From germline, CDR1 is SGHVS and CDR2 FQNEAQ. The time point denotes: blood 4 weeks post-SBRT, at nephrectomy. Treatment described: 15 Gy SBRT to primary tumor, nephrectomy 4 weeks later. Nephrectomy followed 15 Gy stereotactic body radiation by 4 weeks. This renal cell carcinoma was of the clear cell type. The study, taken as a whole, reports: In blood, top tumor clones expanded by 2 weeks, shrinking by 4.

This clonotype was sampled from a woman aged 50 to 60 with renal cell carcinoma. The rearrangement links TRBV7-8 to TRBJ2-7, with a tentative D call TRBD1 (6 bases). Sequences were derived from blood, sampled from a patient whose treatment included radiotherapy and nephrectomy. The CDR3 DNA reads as TGTGCCAGCAGCCACGACAGGACGCGGTACTTC. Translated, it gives CASSHDRTRYF.